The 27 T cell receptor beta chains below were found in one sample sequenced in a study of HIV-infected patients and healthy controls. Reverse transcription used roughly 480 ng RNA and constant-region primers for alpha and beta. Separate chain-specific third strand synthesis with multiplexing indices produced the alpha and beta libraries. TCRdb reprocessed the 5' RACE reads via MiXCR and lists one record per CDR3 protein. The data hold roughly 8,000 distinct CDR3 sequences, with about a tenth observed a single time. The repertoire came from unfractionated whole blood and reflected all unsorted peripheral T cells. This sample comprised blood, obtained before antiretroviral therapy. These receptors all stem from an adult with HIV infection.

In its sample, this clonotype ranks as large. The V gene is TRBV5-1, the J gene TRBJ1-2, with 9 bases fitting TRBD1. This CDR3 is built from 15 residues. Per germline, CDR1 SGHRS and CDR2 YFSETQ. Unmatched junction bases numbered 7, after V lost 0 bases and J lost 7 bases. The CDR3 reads CASSLADRGAGGYTF. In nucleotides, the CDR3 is TGCGCCAGCAGCTTGGCGGACAGGGGCGCTGGTGGCTACACCTTC.

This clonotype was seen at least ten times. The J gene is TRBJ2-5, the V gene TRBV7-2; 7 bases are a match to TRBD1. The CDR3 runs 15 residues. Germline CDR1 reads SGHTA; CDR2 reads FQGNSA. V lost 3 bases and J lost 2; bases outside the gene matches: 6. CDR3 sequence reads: CASSFPLTGQETQYF. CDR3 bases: TGTGCCAGCAGCTTCCCCCTGACAGGGCAAGAGACCCAGTACTTC.

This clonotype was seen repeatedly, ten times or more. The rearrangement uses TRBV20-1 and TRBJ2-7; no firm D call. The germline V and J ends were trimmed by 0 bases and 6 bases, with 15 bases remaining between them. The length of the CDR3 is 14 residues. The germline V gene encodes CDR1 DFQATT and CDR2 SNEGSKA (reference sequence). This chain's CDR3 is CSARDRATVFEQYF. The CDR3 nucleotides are TGCAGTGCTAGAGATCGGGCCACTGTGTTCGAGCAGTACTTC.

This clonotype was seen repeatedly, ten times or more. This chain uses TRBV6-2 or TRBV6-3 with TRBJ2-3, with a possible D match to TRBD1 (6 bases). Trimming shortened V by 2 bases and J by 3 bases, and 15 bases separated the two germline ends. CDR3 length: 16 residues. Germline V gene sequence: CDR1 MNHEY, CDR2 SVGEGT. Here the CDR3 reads CASSYPQGQWTDTQYF. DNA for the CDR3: TGTGCCAGCAGTTACCCACAGGGTCAATGGACAGATACGCAGTATTTT.

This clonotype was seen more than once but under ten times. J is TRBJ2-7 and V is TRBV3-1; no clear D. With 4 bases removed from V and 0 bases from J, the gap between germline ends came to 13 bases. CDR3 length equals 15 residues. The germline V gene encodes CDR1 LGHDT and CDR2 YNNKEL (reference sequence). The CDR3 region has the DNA TGTGCCAGCAGCCTGGCCGACAAAAGCTCCTACGAGCAGTACTTC. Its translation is CASSLADKSSYEQYF.

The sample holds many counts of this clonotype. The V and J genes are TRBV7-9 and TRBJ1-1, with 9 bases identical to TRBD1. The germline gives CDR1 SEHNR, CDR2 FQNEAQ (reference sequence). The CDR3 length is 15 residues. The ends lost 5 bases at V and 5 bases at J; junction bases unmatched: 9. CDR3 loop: CASSPNRGRETEAFF. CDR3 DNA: TGTGCCAGCAGCCCAAACAGGGGGCGAGAAACTGAAGCTTTCTTT. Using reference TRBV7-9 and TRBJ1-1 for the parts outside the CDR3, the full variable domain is DTGVSQNPRHKITKRGQNVTFRCDPISEHNRLYWYRQTLGQGPEFLTYFQNEAQLEKSRLLSDRFSAERPKGSFSTLEIQRTEQGDSAMYLCASSPNRGRETEAFFGQGTRLTVV.

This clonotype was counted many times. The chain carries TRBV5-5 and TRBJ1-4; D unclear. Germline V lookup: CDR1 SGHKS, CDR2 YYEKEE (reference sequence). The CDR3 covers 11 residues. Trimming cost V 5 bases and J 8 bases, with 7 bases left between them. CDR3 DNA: TGTGCCAGCAGATCCGGAGAAAAACTGTTTTTT. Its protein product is CASRSGEKLFF.

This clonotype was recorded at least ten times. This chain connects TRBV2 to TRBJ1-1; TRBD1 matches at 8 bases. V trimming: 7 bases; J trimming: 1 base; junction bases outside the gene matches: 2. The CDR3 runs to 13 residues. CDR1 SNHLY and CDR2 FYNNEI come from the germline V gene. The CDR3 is CASKGTGNTEAFF. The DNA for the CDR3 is TGTGCCAGCAAGGGGACAGGGAACACTGAAGCTTTCTTT.

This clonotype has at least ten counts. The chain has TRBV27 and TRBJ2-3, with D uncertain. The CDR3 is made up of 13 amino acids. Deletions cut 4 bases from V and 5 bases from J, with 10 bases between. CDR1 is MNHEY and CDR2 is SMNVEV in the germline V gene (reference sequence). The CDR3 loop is CASSYTRVDTQYF. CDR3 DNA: TGTGCCAGCAGTTACACCCGGGTAGATACGCAGTATTTT.

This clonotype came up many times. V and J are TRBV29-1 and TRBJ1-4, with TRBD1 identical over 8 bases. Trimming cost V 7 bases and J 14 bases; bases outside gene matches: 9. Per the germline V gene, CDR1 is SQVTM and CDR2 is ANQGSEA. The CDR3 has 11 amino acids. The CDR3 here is CSAKTGGELFF. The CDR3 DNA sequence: TGCAGCGCCAAAACAGGGGGTGAGCTGTTTTTT.

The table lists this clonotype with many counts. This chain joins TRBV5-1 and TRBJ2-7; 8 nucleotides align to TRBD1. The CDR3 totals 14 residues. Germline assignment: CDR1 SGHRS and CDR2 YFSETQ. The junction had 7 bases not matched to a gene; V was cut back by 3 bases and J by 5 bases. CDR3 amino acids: CASSSDREADEQYF. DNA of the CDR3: TGCGCCAGCAGCTCGGACAGGGAAGCGGACGAGCAGTACTTC. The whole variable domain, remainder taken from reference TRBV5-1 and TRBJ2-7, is KAGVTQTPRYLIKTRGQQVTLSCSPISGHRSVSWYQQTPGQGLQFLFEYFSETQRNKGNFPGRFSGRQFSNSRSEMNVSTLELGDSALYLCASSSDREADEQYFGPGTRLTVT.

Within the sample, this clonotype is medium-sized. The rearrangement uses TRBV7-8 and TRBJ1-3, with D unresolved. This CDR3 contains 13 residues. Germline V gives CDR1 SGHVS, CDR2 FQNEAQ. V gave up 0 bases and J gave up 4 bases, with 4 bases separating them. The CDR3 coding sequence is TGTGCCAGCAGCTTAGCGACGGGAAACACCATATATTTT. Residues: CASSLATGNTIYF.

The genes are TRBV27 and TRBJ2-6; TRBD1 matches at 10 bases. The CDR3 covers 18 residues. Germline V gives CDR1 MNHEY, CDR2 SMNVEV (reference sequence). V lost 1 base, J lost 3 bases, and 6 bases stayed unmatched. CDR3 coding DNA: TGTGCCAGCAGTTTATATGGGACAGGGGATGGTGGGGCCAACGTCCTGACTTTC. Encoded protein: CASSLYGTGDGGANVLTF.

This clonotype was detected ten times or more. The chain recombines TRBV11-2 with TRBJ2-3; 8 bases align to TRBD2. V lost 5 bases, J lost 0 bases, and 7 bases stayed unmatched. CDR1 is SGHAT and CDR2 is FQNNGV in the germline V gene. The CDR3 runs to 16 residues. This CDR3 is CASSAKAGASTDTQYF. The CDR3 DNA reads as TGTGCCAGCAGCGCCAAAGCGGGGGCTAGCACAGATACGCAGTATTTT.

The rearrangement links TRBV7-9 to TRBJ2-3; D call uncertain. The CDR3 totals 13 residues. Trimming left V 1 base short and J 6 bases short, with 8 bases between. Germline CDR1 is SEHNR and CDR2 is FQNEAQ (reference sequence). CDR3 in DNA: TGTGCCAGCAGCTTAGGCGAGTGGGATACGCAGTATTTT. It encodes CASSLGEWDTQYF.

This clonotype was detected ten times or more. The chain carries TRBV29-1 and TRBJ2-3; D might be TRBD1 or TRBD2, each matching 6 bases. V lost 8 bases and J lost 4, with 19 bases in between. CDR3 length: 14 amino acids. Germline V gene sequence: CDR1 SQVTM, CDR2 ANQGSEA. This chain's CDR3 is CSLYGGLLADTQYF. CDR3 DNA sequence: TGCAGCCTGTACGGGGGCCTATTGGCAGATACGCAGTATTTT.

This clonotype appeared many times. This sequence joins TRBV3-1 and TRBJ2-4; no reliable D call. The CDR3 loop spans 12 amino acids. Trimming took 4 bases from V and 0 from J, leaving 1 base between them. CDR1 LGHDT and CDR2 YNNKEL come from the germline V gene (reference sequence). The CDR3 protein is CASSLAKNIQYF. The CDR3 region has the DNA TGTGCCAGCAGCCTAGCCAAAAACATTCAGTACTTC.

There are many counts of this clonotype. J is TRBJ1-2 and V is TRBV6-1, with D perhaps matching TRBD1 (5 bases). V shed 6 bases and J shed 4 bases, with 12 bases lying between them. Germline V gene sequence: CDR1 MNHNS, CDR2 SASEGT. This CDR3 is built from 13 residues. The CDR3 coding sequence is TGTGCCAGCAGGGTGACAGAGCTCTATGGCTACACCTTC. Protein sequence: CASRVTELYGYTF.

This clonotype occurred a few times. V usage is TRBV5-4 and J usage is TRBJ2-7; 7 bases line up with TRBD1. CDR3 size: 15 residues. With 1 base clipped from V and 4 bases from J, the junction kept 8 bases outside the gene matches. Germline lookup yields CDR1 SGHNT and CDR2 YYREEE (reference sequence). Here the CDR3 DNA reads TGTGCCAGCAGCTTGCGACGACAGGGTTCGTACGAGCAGTACTTC. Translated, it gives CASSLRRQGSYEQYF.

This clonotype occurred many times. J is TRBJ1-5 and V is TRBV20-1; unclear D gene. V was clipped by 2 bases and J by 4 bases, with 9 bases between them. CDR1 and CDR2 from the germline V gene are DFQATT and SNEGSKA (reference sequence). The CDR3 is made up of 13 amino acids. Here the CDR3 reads CSARPDGNQPQHF. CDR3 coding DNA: TGCAGTGCTAGACCGGACGGGAATCAGCCCCAGCATTTT.

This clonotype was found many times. CDR3 sequence: CASSSTDSGNTIYF. CDR3 coding DNA: TGTGCCAGCAGTTCGACGGACTCTGGAAACACCATATATTTT. The chain employs TRBV28 and TRBJ1-3; D not resolved. Trimming took off 4 bases at V and 0 bases at J, with 7 bases between the two ends. The germline gives CDR1 MDHEN, CDR2 SYDVKM. The CDR3 totals 14 residues.

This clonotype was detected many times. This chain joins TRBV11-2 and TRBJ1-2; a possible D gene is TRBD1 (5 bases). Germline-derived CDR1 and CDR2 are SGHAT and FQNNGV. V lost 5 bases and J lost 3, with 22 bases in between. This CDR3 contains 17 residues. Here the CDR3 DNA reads TGTGCCAGCAGCAACAAATCCGTCCACAGGATTTACTATGGCTACACCTTC. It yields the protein CASSNKSVHRIYYGYTF.

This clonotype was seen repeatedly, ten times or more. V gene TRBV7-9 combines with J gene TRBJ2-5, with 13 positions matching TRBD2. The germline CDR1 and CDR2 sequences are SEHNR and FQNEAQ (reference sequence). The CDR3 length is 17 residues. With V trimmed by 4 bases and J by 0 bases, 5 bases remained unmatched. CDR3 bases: TGTGCCAGCAGCTCGAAGACTAGCGGGGGGTACCAAGAGACCCAGTACTTC. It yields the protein CASSSKTSGGYQETQYF.

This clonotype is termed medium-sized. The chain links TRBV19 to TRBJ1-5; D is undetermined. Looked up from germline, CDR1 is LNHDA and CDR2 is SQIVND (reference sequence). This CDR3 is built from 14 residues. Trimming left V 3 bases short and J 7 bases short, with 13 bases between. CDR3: CASSMDTLDQPQHF. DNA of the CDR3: TGTGCCAGTAGTATGGATACTCTGGACCAGCCCCAGCATTTT.

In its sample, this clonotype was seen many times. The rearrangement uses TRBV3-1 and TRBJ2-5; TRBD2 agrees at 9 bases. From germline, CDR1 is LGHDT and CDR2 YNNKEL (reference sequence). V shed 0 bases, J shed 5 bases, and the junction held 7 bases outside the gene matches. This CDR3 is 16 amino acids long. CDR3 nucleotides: TGTGCCAGCAGCCAAGAAAAGCGGGAGGCCCCGGAGACCCAGTACTTC. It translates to CASSQEKREAPETQYF.

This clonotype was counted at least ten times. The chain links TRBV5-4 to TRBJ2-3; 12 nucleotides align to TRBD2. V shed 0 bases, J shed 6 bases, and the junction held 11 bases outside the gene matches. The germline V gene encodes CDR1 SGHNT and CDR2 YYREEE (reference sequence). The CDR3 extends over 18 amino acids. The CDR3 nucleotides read TGTGCCAGCAGCTTGGAGGGGGCTAGCGGGGGGGCAAGGGATACGCAGTATTTT. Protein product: CASSLEGASGGARDTQYF.

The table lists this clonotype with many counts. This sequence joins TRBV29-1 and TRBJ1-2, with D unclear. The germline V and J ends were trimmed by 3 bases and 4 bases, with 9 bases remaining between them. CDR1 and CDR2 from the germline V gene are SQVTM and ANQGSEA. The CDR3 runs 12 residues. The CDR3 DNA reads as TGCAGCGTTGAGAACAGTCTCTATGGCTACACCTTC. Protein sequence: CSVENSLYGYTF.